One and the same sample provided the 25 T cell receptor beta chains below, sequenced in a study of shared clonotypes between healthy human individuals. Only in-frame clones appear in the TCRdb table, and some are missing; sequencing was by immunoSEQ multiplex PCR. The sample gives approximately 1.9 million clones, just over 90% of which show up once; more than 1.5% is in the top ten. Selected positively for CCR7 and CD45RO-negative, naive CD8 cells excluded terminally differentiated effector memory CD45RA+ cells. The sequenced material came from naive CD8+ T cells from PBMCs. Receptors originate from a man between 18 and 35 years old in good health. Some clones in this sample may be carry-over from other donors' samples.

The chain recombines TRBV2 with TRBJ2-5, with D possibly TRBD1 on 5 matching bases. Germline V gene data show CDR1 as SNHLY and CDR2 as FYNNEI. CDR3 length equals 13 residues. Trimming left V 8 bases short and J 3 bases short, with 13 bases between. The CDR3 sequence is CASVGHTEETQYF. The CDR3 nucleotides are TGTGCCAGCGTCGGACACACCGAAGAGACCCAGTACTTC. Full variable domain (outside the CDR3, taken from reference TRBV2 and TRBJ2-5): EPEVTQTPSHQVTQMGQEVILRCVPISNHLYFYWYRQILGQKVEFLVSFYNNEISEKSEIFDDQFSVERPDGSNFTLKIRSTKLEDSAMYFCASVGHTEETQYFGPGTRLLVL.

The V call is TRBV7-8, the J call TRBJ2-2; 9 nucleotides align to TRBD2. V shed 4 bases and J 0 bases; nucleotides not matched to a gene: 12. CDR1 and CDR2 from the germline V gene are SGHVS and FQNEAQ. The CDR3 runs 19 residues. The CDR3 region has the DNA TGTGCCAGCAGCTCTCCGTTCGGCGGGGGGGCCCCGAACACCGGGGAGCTGTTTTTT. Translating it yields CASSSPFGGGAPNTGELFF.

The CDR3 DNA is TGTGCCAGCAGTCTCCGCAGGAGGGATGAAAAACTGTTTTTT. Residues: CASSLRRRDEKLFF. The chain is built from TRBV13 and TRBJ1-4, with D unclear. Per germline, CDR1 PRHDT and CDR2 FYEKMQ (reference sequence). The CDR3 consists of 14 residues. V lost 6 bases to trimming and J lost 6 bases, with 14 bases between them.

With regard to this clone: The same CDR3 also results from other DNA sequences found in this sample. V is TRBV9 and J is TRBJ2-6; D may match TRBD1 or TRBD2 (7 bases each). The CDR3 spans 16 residues. Germline CDR1 reads SGDLS; CDR2 reads YYNGEE. Trimming left V 3 bases short and J 4 bases short, with 14 bases between. This chain's CDR3 is CASSAPGGAGANVLTF. CDR3 nucleotides: TGTGCCAGCAGCGCCCCAGGGGGGGCAGGGGCCAACGTCCTGACTTTC.

The chain couples TRBV7-9 to TRBJ2-1; either TRBD1 or TRBD2 may fit D (5 bases each). The CDR3 runs 12 residues. Germline V gene lookup returns CDR1 SEHNR and CDR2 FQNEAQ (reference sequence). V dropped 5 bases and J dropped 12 bases, with 14 bases sitting between them. The CDR3 sequence: CASSLWAGAQFF. CDR3 in DNA: TGTGCCAGCAGCCTTTGGGCCGGGGCGCAGTTCTTC.

The chain uses TRBV6-5 and TRBJ2-1; no reliable D call. V was clipped by 8 bases and J by 4 bases, with 12 bases between them. The CDR3 covers 13 residues. Germline V gives CDR1 MNHEY, CDR2 SVGAGI. The CDR3 reads CASAVLEYNEQFF. CDR3 DNA sequence: TGTGCCAGCGCGGTTCTAGAATACAATGAGCAGTTCTTC.

A single count supports this clone. The chain combines TRBV4-1 with TRBJ2-3; D might be TRBD2 (6 bases). From germline, CDR1 is MGHRA and CDR2 YSYEKL. Trimming pared 1 base from V and 0 bases from J, leaving 14 bases between. This CDR3 comprises 17 residues. CDR3 DNA: TGCGCCAGCAGCCAAGTAAGCGGGCCTCCTAGCACAGATACGCAGTATTTT. Its translation: CASSQVSGPPSTDTQYF.

V usage is TRBV12-1 and J usage is TRBJ1-4; the table's D call TRBD1 went unverified against the DNA. TRBV12-1 corresponds to a pseudogene. The CDR3 sequence is 17 residues long. The CDR3 sequence is CASSLGQSEATNEKLFF. The CDR3 region has the DNA TGTGCCAGCAGCTTAGGACAGAGTGAAGCAACTAATGAAAAACTGTTTTTT.

This clone was detected only once. This chain links TRBV7-9 with TRBJ2-7, with unresolved D. V was shortened by 5 bases and J by 1 base, with 15 bases between the two germline ends. There are 15 residues in the CDR3. The germline gives CDR1 SEHNR, CDR2 FQNEAQ (reference sequence). DNA of the CDR3: TGTGCCAGCAGCATACAGTCCGGAAGATCCTACGAGCAGTACTTC. Amino acids: CASSIQSGRSYEQYF.

This chain links TRBV5-6 with TRBJ1-1; D is undetermined. The CDR3 sequence is 14 residues long. Trimming stripped 0 bases from V and 0 bases from J, with 6 bases between. The germline V gene has CDR1 SGHDT and CDR2 YYEEEE. The CDR3 reads CASSLGGMNTEAFF. For the CDR3, the DNA is TGTGCCAGCAGCTTGGGGGGTATGAACACTGAAGCTTTCTTT.

The chain uses TRBV27 and TRBJ2-7, with 8 bases lining up with TRBD1. V lost 5 bases to trimming and J lost 3 bases; unmatched junction nucleotides: 15. The V gene's germline CDR1 is MNHEY and CDR2 SMNVEV (reference sequence). This CDR3 is 17 amino acids long. In nucleotides, the CDR3 is TGTGCCAGCAGTCTACGGACAGGGACCGCTTCAAACTACGAGCAGTACTTC. This codes for CASSLRTGTASNYEQYF.

The rearrangement joins TRBV6-5 to TRBJ1-1; D gene uncertain. From germline, CDR1 is MNHEY and CDR2 SVGAGI. CDR3 length: 16 amino acids. Trimming left V 4 bases short and J 4 bases short, with 19 bases between. The CDR3 nucleotides read TGTGCCAGCAGTTCACTCATATCGGGGTGGGCCACTGAAGCTTTCTTT. Its protein is CASSSLISGWATEAFF.

The V call is TRBV28, the J call TRBJ2-7, with 7 bases fitting TRBD1. The CDR3 is made up of 15 amino acids. The V gene's germline CDR1 is MDHEN and CDR2 SYDVKM. Unmatched junction bases numbered 9, after V lost 5 bases and J lost 2 bases. CDR3 in amino acids: CASSTNRGTPYEQYF. In nucleotides, the CDR3 is TGTGCCAGCAGTACAAACAGGGGAACTCCCTACGAGCAGTACTTC.

In the case of this clone: Other DNA sequences from this sample encode an identical CDR3 as well. The chain couples TRBV18 to TRBJ2-7; 8 bases match TRBD1. Germline CDR1 reads KGHSH; CDR2 reads LQKENI. This CDR3 contains 14 residues. After removal of 4 bases from V and 5 bases from J, the junction contained 7 bases not matched to a gene. CDR3 DNA: TGTGCCAGCTCACACCCCGGACAGGGCGACGAGCAGTACTTC. Protein product: CASSHPGQGDEQYF.

This chain links TRBV29-1 with TRBJ1-2; no definite D call. Trimming cost V 0 bases and J 4 bases, with 9 bases left between them. This CDR3 region has 13 residues. Per germline, CDR1 SQVTM and CDR2 ANQGSEA. CDR3 amino acids: CSVEETVGYGYTF. CDR3 coding DNA: TGCAGCGTTGAAGAGACGGTAGGCTATGGCTACACCTTC.

This sequence joins TRBV27 and TRBJ2-2, with D tentatively TRBD1 (6 bases). The germline gives CDR1 MNHEY, CDR2 SMNVEV (reference sequence). Trimming removed 7 bases from V and 4 bases from J, with 16 bases in between. The CDR3 is 15 amino acids. CDR3: CASTTQGYSTGELFF. CDR3 nucleotide sequence: TGTGCCAGCACCACCCAGGGGTACAGCACCGGGGAGCTGTTTTTT.

The genes are TRBV7-3 and TRBJ1-1, with a possible D match to TRBD1 (5 bases). Germline values: CDR1 SGHTA, CDR2 FQGTGA. CDR3 length: 16 amino acids. Trimming shortened V by 4 bases and J by 0 bases, and 15 bases separated the two germline ends. The CDR3 here is CASSSAPGGMNTEAFF. DNA for the CDR3: TGTGCCAGCAGCTCCGCCCCCGGGGGAATGAACACTGAAGCTTTCTTT.

The chain uses TRBV21-1 and TRBJ1-3. TRBV21-1 is listed as a pseudogene. The CDR3 has 18 residues. CDR3 bases: TGTGCCAGAGGGGGGGGTTTTGTTCTCTGCTCCTCTGGAAACACCATATATTTT. Translation: CARGGGFVLCSSGNTIYF.

V is TRBV6-1 and J is TRBJ2-7; D gene ambiguous. CDR1 MNHNS and CDR2 SASEGT come from the germline V gene. The CDR3 has 13 amino acids. Trimming cost V 8 bases and J 0 bases, with 11 bases left between them. The CDR3 spells CASGPRPSYEQYF. CDR3 bases: TGTGCCAGCGGGCCACGCCCCTCCTACGAGCAGTACTTC.

The chain carries TRBV30 and TRBJ2-3, with TRBD1 as a possible D gene (6 bases). Deletions cut 0 bases from V and 3 bases from J, with 13 bases between. CDR1 and CDR2 from the germline V gene are GTSNPN and SVGIG (reference sequence). This CDR3 has 15 residues. The CDR3 coding sequence is TGTGCCTGGAGTGTAGGGGGTTGGGGGACAGATACGCAGTATTTT. Protein: CAWSVGGWGTDTQYF.

For the CDR3, the DNA is TGTGCCAGCTCACCCGACAGGGGATCTCCTGAAGCTTTCTTT. Protein: CASSPDRGSPEAFF. The chain couples TRBV18 to TRBJ1-1; the match to TRBD1 covers 8 bases. The V and J ends lost 3 bases and 6 bases, in that order; junction bases with no gene match: 6. The germline gives CDR1 KGHSH, CDR2 LQKENI. This CDR3 has 14 amino acids. Full variable domain (outside the CDR3, taken from reference TRBV18 and TRBJ1-1): NAGVMQNPRHLVRRRGQEARLRCSPMKGHSHVYWYRQLPEEGLKFMVYLQKENIIDESGMPKERFSAEFPKEGPSILRIQQVVRGDSAAYFCASSPDRGSPEAFFGQGTRLTVV.

This clone was picked up one time. The V call is TRBV7-9, the J call TRBJ2-3, with 8 bases matching TRBD2. The germline V gene has CDR1 SEHNR and CDR2 FQNEAQ (reference sequence). V lost 3 bases to trimming and J lost 1 base; unmatched junction nucleotides: 3. This CDR3 has 15 residues. The CDR3 protein is CASSLKTSGTDTQYF. The CDR3 nucleotides read TGTGCCAGCAGCTTGAAGACTAGCGGCACAGATACGCAGTATTTT.

This clone showed up just once. The sample carries other DNA sequences with the same CDR3. Here the CDR3 reads CASSVGGRTYEQYF. In DNA, the CDR3 is TGTGCCAGCAGCGTCGGTGGGAGGACCTACGAGCAGTACTTC. V usage is TRBV9 and J usage is TRBJ2-7; a possible D gene is TRBD2 (6 bases). Germline CDR1 and CDR2: SGDLS and YYNGEE. The CDR3 is made up of 14 amino acids. The V gene lost 2 bases and the J gene lost 2 bases, with 11 bases spanning the gap.

Regarding this clone: The same CDR3 is also encoded by other DNA sequences in this sample. This CDR3 is CASSELAGPYEQYF. In DNA, the CDR3 is TGTGCCAGCAGTGAACTAGCGGGACCCTACGAGCAGTACTTC. The chain is built from TRBV28 and TRBJ2-7; 10 positions agree with TRBD2. The germline V gene has CDR1 MDHEN and CDR2 SYDVKM. This CDR3 is built from 14 residues. V dropped 5 bases and J dropped 2; count of bases not matched to a gene: 3.

CDR3 protein: CASSLLGTAGVLTF. The CDR3 DNA reads as TGTGCCAGCAGTTTATTAGGGACAGCCGGCGTCCTGACTTTC. V usage is TRBV27 and J usage is TRBJ2-6; 7 positions agree with TRBD1. V lost 1 base and J lost 12; bases outside the gene matches: 6. CDR3 length: 14 residues. Germline V lookup: CDR1 MNHEY, CDR2 SMNVEV (reference sequence).